The source of this T cell receptor beta chain is a study of blood T cells in healthy people across ages. Overall study results and limits: Among long-lived donors, naive CD4+ cells were more numerous and diversity higher than in aged donors.

Germline CDR1 MNHEY, CDR2 SMNVEV (reference sequence). With V trimmed by 10 bases and J by 5 bases, 11 bases remained unmatched. The CDR3 is 15 amino acids. As to this clonotype: The antigen remains unidentified.

Then a second PCR, running roughly 7 to 11 cycles, was carried out with a sample-barcoded 5' primer and a J-beta primer mix. TCRdb recomputed calls from the 5' RACE reads with MiXCR, one row per CDR3 protein. The sample contains 1.6 million or so distinct CDR3 sequences, roughly 30% of which appear only once. The chain uses TRBV27 and TRBJ2-1; 10 nucleotides line up with TRBD2. This TCR was sampled from a woman aged 30 to 39 in good health. Sequencing input: blood. The DNA for the CDR3 is TGTGCCAACTTCCCGGGACTAGCGAACGACAATGAGCAGTTCTTC. Encoded protein: CANFPGLANDNEQFF.